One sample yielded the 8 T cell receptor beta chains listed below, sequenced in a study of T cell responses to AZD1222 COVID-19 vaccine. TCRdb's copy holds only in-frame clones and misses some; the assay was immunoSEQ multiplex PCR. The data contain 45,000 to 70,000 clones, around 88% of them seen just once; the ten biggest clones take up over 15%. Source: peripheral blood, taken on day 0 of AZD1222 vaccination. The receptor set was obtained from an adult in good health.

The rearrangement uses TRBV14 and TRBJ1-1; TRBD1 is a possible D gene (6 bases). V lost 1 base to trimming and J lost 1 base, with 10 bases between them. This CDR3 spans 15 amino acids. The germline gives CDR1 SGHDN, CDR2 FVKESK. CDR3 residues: CASSQVPGANTEAFF. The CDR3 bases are TGTGCCAGCAGCCAAGTTCCAGGGGCGAACACTGAAGCTTTCTTT.

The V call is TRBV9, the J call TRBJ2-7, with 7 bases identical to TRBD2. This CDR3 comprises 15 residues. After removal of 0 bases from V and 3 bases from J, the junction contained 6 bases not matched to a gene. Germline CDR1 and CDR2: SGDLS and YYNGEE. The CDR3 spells CASSVDPGGIYEQYF. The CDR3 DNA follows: TGTGCCAGCAGCGTAGACCCGGGAGGAATCTACGAGCAGTACTTC.

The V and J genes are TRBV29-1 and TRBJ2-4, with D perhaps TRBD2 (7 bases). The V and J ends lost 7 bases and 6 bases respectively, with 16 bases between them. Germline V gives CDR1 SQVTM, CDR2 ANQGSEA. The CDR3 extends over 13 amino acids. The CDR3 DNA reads TGCAGCGGGGGGGGCAACCCCCCAAACATTCAGTACTTC. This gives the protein CSGGGNPPNIQYF. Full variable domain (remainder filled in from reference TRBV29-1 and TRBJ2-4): SAVISQKPSRDICQRGTSLTIQCQVDSQVTMMFWYRQQPGQSLTLIATANQGSEATYESGFVIDKFPISRPNLTFSTLTVSNMSPEDSSIYLCSGGGNPPNIQYFGAGTRLSVL.

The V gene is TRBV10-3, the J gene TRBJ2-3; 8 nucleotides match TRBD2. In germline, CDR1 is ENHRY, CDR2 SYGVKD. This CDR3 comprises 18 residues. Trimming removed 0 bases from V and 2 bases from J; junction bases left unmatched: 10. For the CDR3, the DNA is TGTGCCATCAGTGAGTCGATGTCGAGACTAGCGAACACAGATACGCAGTATTTT. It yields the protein CAISESMSRLANTDTQYF.

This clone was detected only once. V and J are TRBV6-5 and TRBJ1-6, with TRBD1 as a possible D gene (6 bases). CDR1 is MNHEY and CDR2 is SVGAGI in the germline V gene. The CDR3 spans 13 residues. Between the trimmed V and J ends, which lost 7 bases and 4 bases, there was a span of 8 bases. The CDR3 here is CASTGEYNSPLHF. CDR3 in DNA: TGTGCCAGCACAGGGGAATATAATTCACCCCTCCACTTT.

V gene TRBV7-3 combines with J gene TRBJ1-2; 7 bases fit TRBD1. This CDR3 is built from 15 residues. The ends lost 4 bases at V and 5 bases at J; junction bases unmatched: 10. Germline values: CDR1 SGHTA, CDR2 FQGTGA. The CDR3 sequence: CASSSGRDSQYGYTF. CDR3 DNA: TGTGCCAGCAGCTCTGGAAGGGACAGCCAGTATGGCTACACCTTC.

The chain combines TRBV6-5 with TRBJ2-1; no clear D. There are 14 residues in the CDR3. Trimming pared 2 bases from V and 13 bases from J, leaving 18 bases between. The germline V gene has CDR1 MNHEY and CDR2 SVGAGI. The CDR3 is CASSYVNDWSPQFF. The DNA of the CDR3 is TGTGCCAGCAGTTACGTGAATGACTGGTCCCCCCAGTTCTTC.

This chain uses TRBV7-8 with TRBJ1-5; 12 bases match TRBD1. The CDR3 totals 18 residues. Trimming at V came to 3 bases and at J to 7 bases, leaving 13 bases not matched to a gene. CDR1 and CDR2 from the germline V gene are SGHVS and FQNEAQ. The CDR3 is CASSLTSGTGGLRQPQHF. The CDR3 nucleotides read TGTGCCAGCAGCTTGACCTCCGGGACAGGGGGCCTCCGGCAGCCCCAGCATTTT.